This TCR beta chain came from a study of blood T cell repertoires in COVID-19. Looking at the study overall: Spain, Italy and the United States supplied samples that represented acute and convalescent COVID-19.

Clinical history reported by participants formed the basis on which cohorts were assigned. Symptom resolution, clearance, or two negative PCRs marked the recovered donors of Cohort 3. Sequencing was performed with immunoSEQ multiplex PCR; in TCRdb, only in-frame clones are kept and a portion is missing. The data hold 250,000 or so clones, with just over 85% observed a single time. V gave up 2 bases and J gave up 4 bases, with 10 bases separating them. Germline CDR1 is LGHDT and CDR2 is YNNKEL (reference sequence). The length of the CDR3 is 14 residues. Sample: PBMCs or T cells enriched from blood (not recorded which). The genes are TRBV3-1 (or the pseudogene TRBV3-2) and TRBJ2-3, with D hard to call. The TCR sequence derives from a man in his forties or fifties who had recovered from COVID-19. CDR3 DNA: TGTGCCAGCAGCCAATTCCGCCGGGCAGATACGCAGTATTTT. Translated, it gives CASSQFRRADTQYF.